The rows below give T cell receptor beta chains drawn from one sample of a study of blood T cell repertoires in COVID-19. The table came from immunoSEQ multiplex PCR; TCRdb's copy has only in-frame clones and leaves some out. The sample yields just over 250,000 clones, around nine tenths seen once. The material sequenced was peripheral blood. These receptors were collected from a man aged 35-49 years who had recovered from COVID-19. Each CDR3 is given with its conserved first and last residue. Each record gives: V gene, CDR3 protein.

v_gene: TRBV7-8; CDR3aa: CASSLGTGGQVMGVEQYF
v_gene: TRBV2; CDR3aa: CASPSQGRYGYTF
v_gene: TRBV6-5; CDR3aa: CASKGGTGANVLTF
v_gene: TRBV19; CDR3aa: CASSNWDREGVATQYF
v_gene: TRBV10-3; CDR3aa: CAISESLRAFPYEQYF
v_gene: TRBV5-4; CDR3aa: CASSPSGGLFETQYF
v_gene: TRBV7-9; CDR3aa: CASSPRAGSSYNEQFF
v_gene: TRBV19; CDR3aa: CASSTGSVNQPQHF
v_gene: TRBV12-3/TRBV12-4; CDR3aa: CASNRISYEQYF
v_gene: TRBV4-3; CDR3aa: CASSQDYAHRAPYEQYF
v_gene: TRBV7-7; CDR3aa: CASSSGGGPDTQYF
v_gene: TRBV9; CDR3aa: CASSPSFLAGSFNGYTF
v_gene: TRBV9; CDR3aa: CASGPTGHQPQHF
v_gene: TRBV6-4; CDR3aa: CASRKEGNTEAFF
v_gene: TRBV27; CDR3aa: CASSTHASYGYTF
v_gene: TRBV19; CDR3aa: CASSLFNEQFF
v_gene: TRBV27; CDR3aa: CASSLNRAQDRKVGELFF
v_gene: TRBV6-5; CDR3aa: CASRVTGNPSGYTF
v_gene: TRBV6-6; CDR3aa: CASSPRTREYEQYF
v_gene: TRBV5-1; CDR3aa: CASSNGQGSYEQYF
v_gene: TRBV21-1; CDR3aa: CASSKARRGEISGEQYF
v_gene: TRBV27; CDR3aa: CASSLIGNNQPQHF
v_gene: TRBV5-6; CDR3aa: CASRTRAGGYNEQFF